This is a list of T cell receptor beta chains from one sample in a study of cytotoxic CD8 clonotypes in ibrutinib-treated CLL. Assay used: immunoSEQ multiplex PCR; TCRdb lists only in-frame clones, some missing. Among some 140,000 clones listed, approximately 89% were seen once. Sequenced here: PBMCs, sampled after 12 months of ibrutinib treatment. All receptors come from a human donor with chronic lymphocytic leukemia. CDR3s include the opening cysteine and the closing phenylalanine or tryptophan.

v_gene,j_gene,CDR3aa
TRBV19,TRBJ2-5,CASSIAGQGSQETQYF
TRBV14,TRBJ2-7,CASSQTSGSFYEQYF
TRBV6-1,TRBJ1-2,CASSEIGILTGYTF
TRBV29-1,TRBJ1-4,CSVVLQGYEKLFF
TRBV19,TRBJ2-2,CASCIDSGTGELFF
TRBV9,TRBJ2-2,CASSVGQLHRELFF
TRBV28,TRBJ2-6,CASGSSLGTTNSGANVLTF
TRBV30,TRBJ2-2,CAWDAGTTNTGELFF
TRBV27,TRBJ2-7,CASSLSNPLEEQYF
TRBV7-8,TRBJ2-2,CASSLNWNTGELFF
TRBV12-5,TRBJ1-1,CAPGPKGPLNTEAFF